This T cell receptor beta chain derives from a study of T cells in Graves' hyperthyroidism and ophthalmopathy. This CDR3 is 14 amino acids long. Germline V gene lookup returns CDR1 DFQATT and CDR2 SNEGSKA (reference sequence). V lost 0 bases and J 1 base, leaving 9 bases between the germline ends. PBMCs were collected from an approximately 10 ml volume of fresh peripheral blood. This clonotype was seen at least ten times. Using RNA transcripts as the source, TCR beta CDR3 regions were amplified. With the HTBI primer set, the TCR CDR3 went through a first round of RT-PCR. Each CDR3 protein is one row after TCRdb ran MiXCR on the multiplex PCR reads. The sample lists more than 500,000 distinct CDR3 sequences, roughly 15% occurring once.

The TCR comes from a woman in her forties with Graves' hyperthyroidism. The rearrangement links TRBV20-1 to TRBJ2-5; D is uncertain. The sample consisted of blood. This CDR3 is CSAREDLRQETQYF. The CDR3, as DNA: TGCAGTGCTAGAGAAGACTTGCGCCAAGAGACCCAGTACTTC.